These 18 T cell receptor beta chains originate from one sample sequenced in a study of blood T cells in healthy people across ages. Through a sample-barcoded 5' primer and a J-beta primer mix, a second PCR was run for about 6 to 11 cycles. One entry per CDR3 protein results from TCRdb running MiXCR on the 5' RACE reads. Among more than 800,000 distinct CDR3 sequences listed, 25% to 30% were seen once. Sequences were obtained from blood. These receptors were taken from a woman of 80 years or more in good health.

Only a few counts were recorded for this clonotype. The rearrangement uses TRBV3-1 and TRBJ1-4; a weak D match, TRBD1 (5 bases). CDR3 length equals 14 residues. The germline V gene has CDR1 LGHDT and CDR2 YNNKEL (reference sequence). The ends were cut back, 7 bases at V and 3 bases at J, with 12 bases in the middle. The CDR3 bases are TGTGCCAGCAACTCTAGGGGCTCTAATGAAAAACTGTTTTTT. Its protein product is CASNSRGSNEKLFF.

In its sample, this clonotype was seen many times. A much larger clone is a single base away; this may be a read error. This chain uses TRBV7-9 with TRBJ2-7, with D possibly TRBD2 on 6 matching bases. V was shortened by 0 bases and J by 7 bases, with 19 bases between the two germline ends. Germline V gene sequence: CDR1 SEHNR, CDR2 FQNEAQ (reference sequence). There are 16 residues in the CDR3. CDR3 DNA sequence: TGTGCCAGCAGCTTAGCGCGCGGGGCCTCTCACAATGAGCAGTACTTC. It translates to CASSLARGASHNEQYF. Using reference TRBV7-9 and TRBJ2-7 for the parts outside the CDR3, the full variable domain is DTGVSQNPRHKITKRGQNVTFRCDPISEHNRLYWYRQTLGQGPEFLTYFQNEAQLEKSRLLSDRFSAERPKGSFSTLEIQRTEQGDSAMYLCASSLARGASHNEQYFGPGTRLTVT.

This clonotype has at least ten counts. The V call is TRBV7-2, the J call TRBJ2-1; 9 bases map to TRBD1. V was pared by 4 bases and J by 15 bases, with 10 bases of the junction left unmatched. The CDR3 contains 13 residues. CDR1 and CDR2 from the germline V gene are SGHTA and FQGNSA. Written as DNA, the CDR3 is TGTGCCAGCAGCTCGGGACAGGGATCCCCGAGGTTCTTC. This translates into CASSSGQGSPRFF.

This chain links TRBV10-2 with TRBJ2-7, with TRBD2 as a possible D gene (5 bases). Per the germline V gene, CDR1 is WSHSY and CDR2 is SAAADI. The CDR3 consists of 14 residues. The V gene lost 2 bases and the J gene lost 8 bases, with 16 bases spanning the gap. DNA for the CDR3: TGCGCCAGCAGTGAGAGCGGTATGAATTCTAAGCAGTACTTC. It specifies CASSESGMNSKQYF.

This clonotype was seen a handful of times. This rearrangement joins TRBV12-3 or TRBV12-4 to TRBJ1-5, with unresolved D. This CDR3 is 14 amino acids long. V was shortened by 2 bases and J by 3 bases, with 8 bases between the two germline ends. Here the CDR3 DNA reads TGTGCCAGCAGTTTAATTGGGGACAATCAGCCCCAGCATTTT. It yields the protein CASSLIGDNQPQHF.

As to this clonotype: The junction shows a germline mismatch at one end, possibly a read error. The V call is TRBV25-1, the J call TRBJ1-6; TRBD1 is a possible D gene (6 bases). Looked up from germline, CDR1 is MGHDK and CDR2 is SYGVNS. There are 16 residues in the CDR3. As DNA, the CDR3 is TGTGCCAGCAGCGACAGGATGGGGGGTAATAATTCACCCCCCCACTTT. Translated, it gives CASSDRMGGNNSPPHF.

This clonotype was detected ten times or more. V and J are TRBV20-1 and TRBJ1-2, with no clear D. Trimming removed 3 bases at V and 4 bases at J, with 12 bases between. CDR1 is DFQATT and CDR2 is SNEGSKA in the germline V gene (reference sequence). The CDR3 spans 13 residues. The CDR3 spells CSARKDRSYGYTF. The DNA for the CDR3 is TGCAGTGCTAGGAAGGACCGCTCCTATGGCTACACCTTC.

About this clonotype itself: A read error may explain this, as a much larger clone is one base away. The chain uses TRBV12-3 or TRBV12-4 and TRBJ1-2, with a possible D match to TRBD1 (6 bases). This CDR3 is built from 14 residues. V lost 4 bases to trimming and J lost 0 bases, with 9 bases between them. The CDR3 region is CASSCGGANYGYTF. The DNA of the CDR3 is TGTGCCAGCAGTTGCGGGGGCGCTAACTATGGCTACACCTTC.

The chain is built from TRBV7-8 and TRBJ2-1; TRBD2 matches at 8 bases. The germline V gene has CDR1 SGHVS and CDR2 FQNEAQ. The trim removed 4 bases at V and 2 bases at J, leaving 4 bases unmatched. CDR3 length equals 15 residues. CDR3 sequence: CASSWERGTYNEQFF. As DNA, the CDR3 is TGTGCCAGCAGCTGGGAGCGGGGGACCTACAATGAGCAGTTCTTC.

J is TRBJ2-6 and V is TRBV7-2; the D is unclear. Germline lookup yields CDR1 SGHTA and CDR2 FQGNSA. The CDR3 is made up of 16 amino acids. Trimming cost V 1 base and J 1 base, with 8 bases left between them. DNA of the CDR3: TGTGCCAGCAGCTTAGACGGAACATCTGGGGCCAACGTCCTGACTTTC. Protein: CASSLDGTSGANVLTF.

Ten or more counts support this clonotype. The chain is built from TRBV12-3 or TRBV12-4 and TRBJ2-1; TRBD1 matches at 10 bases. J lost 7 bases, V lost 3 bases, and 6 bases had no gene match. The CDR3 covers 15 residues. The CDR3 sequence: CASSLGQGTWNEQFF. The DNA of the CDR3 is TGTGCCAGCAGTTTGGGACAGGGGACATGGAATGAGCAGTTCTTC.

The chain uses TRBV4-2 and TRBJ2-7; 9 nucleotides line up with TRBD2. V dropped 1 base and J dropped 4; count of bases not matched to a gene: 5. Germline assignment: CDR1 LGHNA and CDR2 YNFKEQ. The CDR3 contains 15 residues. The CDR3 region is CASSQAAGGQYEQYF. The CDR3 coding sequence is TGTGCCAGCAGCCAAGCGGCGGGAGGGCAATACGAGCAGTACTTC.

This clonotype was observed a single time. This rearrangement joins TRBV7-2 to TRBJ2-1; TRBD1 is a possible D gene (5 bases). Trimming cost V 1 base and J 4 bases, with 11 bases left between them. The germline V gene encodes CDR1 SGHTA and CDR2 FQGNSA. This CDR3 spans 15 amino acids. CDR3 bases: TGTGCCAGCAGCTTAGAAGGGGTACAATACAATGAGCAGTTCTTC. Its translation is CASSLEGVQYNEQFF. Variable domain in full (rest from reference TRBV7-2 and TRBJ2-1): GAGVSQSPSNKVTEKGKDVELRCDPISGHTALYWYRQSLGQGLEFLIYFQGNSAPDKSGLPSDRFSAERTGGSVSTLTIQRTQQEDSAVYLCASSLEGVQYNEQFFGPGTRLTVL.

There are a few counts of this clonotype. This chain uses TRBV5-4 with TRBJ1-2; the D gene is possibly TRBD1 (5 bases). The CDR3 runs 15 residues. Between the trimmed V and J ends, which lost 4 bases and 2 bases, there was a span of 15 bases. Germline CDR1 is SGHNT and CDR2 is YYREEE (reference sequence). CDR3 region: CASSGGRELNYGYTF. CDR3 DNA: TGTGCCAGCAGCGGGGGACGGGAGCTCAACTATGGCTACACCTTC. Using reference TRBV5-4 and TRBJ1-2 for the parts outside the CDR3, the full variable domain is ETGVTQSPTHLIKTRGQQVTLRCSSQSGHNTVSWYQQALGQGPQFIFQYYREEENGRGNFPPRFSGLQFPNYSSELNVNALELDDSALYLCASSGGRELNYGYTFGSGTRLTVV.

This clonotype was observed many times. The gene calls are TRBV4-2 and TRBJ2-5; D ambiguous. V was shortened by 0 bases and J by 1 base, with 9 bases between the two germline ends. Germline V gene lookup returns CDR1 LGHNA and CDR2 YNFKEQ. This CDR3 is 15 amino acids long. CDR3 in amino acids: CASSQDSWGQETQYF. The CDR3 DNA reads as TGTGCCAGCAGCCAAGATTCGTGGGGCCAAGAGACCCAGTACTTC.

Concerning this clonotype: One junction end disagrees with the germline gene, perhaps due to a read error. V and J are TRBV20-1 and TRBJ2-3; TRBD2 is a possible D gene (5 bases). This CDR3 is 13 amino acids long. In germline, CDR1 is DFQATT, CDR2 SNEGSKA (reference sequence). The CDR3 sequence: CSARVAPTDTQYF. DNA for the CDR3: TGCAGTGCTAGGGTAGCGCCCACAGACACGCAGTATTTT.

Points on this clonotype: Just one base apart from a much larger clone, this may be a read error. V is TRBV5-1 and J is TRBJ2-7; 9 bases are shared with TRBD1. This CDR3 spans 14 amino acids. CDR1 is SGHRS and CDR2 is YFSETQ in the germline V gene. The chain's CDR3 is CANSLWSGQGEQYF. The CDR3 nucleotides read TGCGCCAACAGCTTGTGGTCGGGACAGGGCGAGCAGTACTTC. The variable domain in full, completed from reference TRBV5-1 and TRBJ2-7, reads KAGVTQTPRYLIKTRGQQVTLSCSPISGHRSVSWYQQTPGQGLQFLFEYFSETQRNKGNFPGRFSGRQFSNSRSEMNVSTLELGDSALYLCANSLWSGQGEQYFGPGTRLTVT.

Comments on this clonotype: Being one base from a much bigger clone, this may be a read error. The V gene is TRBV7-2, the J gene TRBJ2-5; no clear D. V dropped 4 bases and J dropped 11 bases, with 14 bases sitting between them. The CDR3 has 12 residues. In germline, CDR1 is SGHTA, CDR2 FQGNSA. This CDR3 is CASSSIIAEQYF. DNA for the CDR3: TGTGCCAGCAGCTCCATTATCGCTGAGCAGTACTTC. Full variable domain (missing parts from reference TRBV7-2 and TRBJ2-5): GAGVSQSPSNKVTEKGKDVELRCDPISGHTALYWYRQSLGQGLEFLIYFQGNSAPDKSGLPSDRFSAERTGGSVSTLTIQRTQQEDSAVYLCASSSIIAEQYFGPGTRLLVL.